Below are 8 T cell receptor beta chains sequenced from a single sample in a study of beta chain features in type 1 diabetes (dated 2018 in TCRdb). The paper as a whole reports these results and caveats: In all four CD4+ subsets, TCRB CDR3 length was moderately but significantly shorter in type 1 diabetes patients.

These TCRs' antigens remain unknown. Library construction relied on the immunoSEQ multiplex PCR assay. The entire isolated RNA was reverse transcribed using the High Capacity cDNA Reverse Transcription Kit, and thus expressed TCRB transcripts were sequenced. TCRdb obtained this table from immuneACCESS and retained in-frame rearrangements with V and J assigned. These tables miss some clones; where compared with another copy, unresolved V genes account for less than half of the shortfall, and the remainder is unexplained. Here the sample has around 160,000 clones; around 8% occur a single time. The ten largest make up 0.45% to 0.6% of the sample. The sequenced material came from central memory CD4+ T cells from blood. These receptors were obtained from a woman younger than 30 with type 1 diabetes.

This clone was seen only a few times. V and J are TRBV5-1 and TRBJ2-1; 7 bases line up with TRBD1. V lost 4 bases and J lost 1; bases outside the gene matches: 8. Germline values: CDR1 SGHRS, CDR2 YFSETQ. The CDR3 spans 16 residues. The CDR3 DNA reads TGCGCCAGCAGCCTGGTTTCGACAGGGTCCTACAATGAGCAGTTCTTC. Its protein is CASSLVSTGSYNEQFF.

The genes are TRBV7-2 and TRBJ2-6; TRBD2 might be the D (5 bases). V gave up 4 bases and J gave up 1 base, with 17 bases separating them. Germline lookup yields CDR1 SGHTA and CDR2 FQGNSA. The CDR3 sequence is 18 residues long. The CDR3 reads CASSSIVVRESGANVLTF. The CDR3 nucleotides read TGTGCCAGCAGCTCCATCGTGGTTCGGGAATCTGGGGCCAACGTCCTGACTTTC.

This clone has just a few counts. The J gene is TRBJ1-2, the V gene TRBV5-4; D is uncertain. Trimming shortened V by 0 bases and J by 2 bases, and 5 bases separated the two germline ends. The germline gives CDR1 SGHNT, CDR2 YYREEE (reference sequence). The CDR3 sequence is 13 residues long. Here the CDR3 reads CASSLDRNYGYTF. The CDR3 bases are TGTGCCAGCAGCTTGGACAGAAACTATGGCTACACCTTC.

The V and J genes are TRBV9 and TRBJ2-7; D might be TRBD2 (6 bases). Germline V gene data show CDR1 as SGDLS and CDR2 as YYNGEE. This CDR3 is 15 amino acids long. Trimming shortened V by 4 bases and J by 5 bases, and 19 bases separated the two germline ends. For the CDR3, the DNA is TGTGCCAGCAGCCTCACGGGACTGGCCACTAACGAGCAGTACTTC. Amino acid sequence: CASSLTGLATNEQYF.

The sample holds many counts of this clone. V usage is TRBV4-2 and J usage is TRBJ2-7, with TRBD2 identical over 7 bases. The junction had 12 bases not matched to a gene; V was cut back by 0 bases and J by 7 bases. This CDR3 region has 16 residues. Germline values: CDR1 LGHNA, CDR2 YNFKEQ. The CDR3 DNA reads TGTGCCAGCAGCCAAGACAGCGGGACGGGAGGTTTGGAGCAGTACTTC. Translated: CASSQDSGTGGLEQYF.

This clone was detected a few times. The genes are TRBV11-2 and TRBJ2-6, with 7 bases identical to TRBD2. CDR3 length: 15 residues. Germline loops: CDR1 SGHAT, CDR2 FQNNGV. Trimming removed 4 bases from V and 2 bases from J; junction bases left unmatched: 2. CDR3 region: CASSWRGTGANVLTF. The CDR3 nucleotides read TGTGCCAGCAGCTGGCGGGGGACTGGGGCCAACGTCCTGACTTTC.

The J gene is TRBJ2-3, the V gene TRBV4-3; 7 bases fit TRBD2. Per the germline V gene, CDR1 is LGHNA and CDR2 is YSLEER. J lost 5 bases, V lost 1 base, and 3 bases had no gene match. CDR3 length equals 14 residues. The CDR3 DNA reads TGCGCCAGCAGCCAAGGGCGGGAGCTAGATACGCAGTATTTT. It codes for CASSQGRELDTQYF.

In its sample, this clone was seen a few times. The V call is TRBV11-2, the J call TRBJ2-7; possible D gene TRBD2, 6 bases. CDR1 and CDR2 from the germline V gene are SGHAT and FQNNGV. Trimming took 3 bases from V and 2 from J, leaving 14 bases between them. The CDR3 extends over 15 amino acids. Here the CDR3 reads CASSFDRGTAYEQYF. CDR3 nucleotides: TGTGCCAGCAGCTTTGACCGGGGGACGGCCTACGAGCAGTACTTC.